This T cell receptor beta chain was identified in a study of T cell responses to AZD1222 COVID-19 vaccine. Study-level findings and limits: Reportedly, close to half of spike-specific TCRs are directed against unmutated variant regions. Spike-specific TCR breadth rose after two AZD1222 doses, and depth rose as well. Repertoires were obtained only post-peak T cell response. Among the donors, most were white British and more were female, and clonal diversity was possibly underestimated.

Produced via immunoSEQ multiplex PCR; TCRdb's table is partial and in-frame only. Altogether 150,000 to 170,000 clones are present, more than 90% being singletons, with the ten largest covering 18%. This clone appeared once. The antigen is unknown. The sequencing here drew on peripheral blood, taken on day 0 of AZD1222 vaccination. This TCR derives from an adult in good health.

The chain's CDR3 is CASSLNRGGTGELFF. CDR3 DNA sequence: TGTGCCAGCAGTTTAAACAGGGGGGGGACCGGGGAGCTGTTTTTT. The V and J genes are TRBV27 and TRBJ2-2; TRBD1 might be the D (8 bases). V gave up 2 bases and J gave up 5 bases, with 12 bases separating them. Germline loops: CDR1 MNHEY, CDR2 SMNVEV (reference sequence). The CDR3 covers 15 residues.